A selection of T cell receptor beta chains follows, all from one sample in a study of cytomegalovirus exposure and HLA in healthy donors. The table came from immunoSEQ multiplex PCR; TCRdb's copy has only in-frame clones and leaves some out. The data show about 140,000 clones, with roughly four fifths seen just once and approximately 2.4% held by the top ten. Sequencing input: PBMCs. The receptors derive from a male donor in good health and CMV-seronegative. Both conserved end residues are part of each CDR3.

j_call,v_call,cdr3_aa
TRBJ1-1,TRBV19,CASSIDLFRGLNTEAFF
TRBJ2-2,TRBV4-3,CASSLGLAEIGELFF
TRBJ2-5,TRBV11-3,CASSFPQNLAGEGMETQYF
TRBJ2-3,TRBV7-9,CASSRAGAMGATQYF
TRBJ2-3,TRBV9,CASSVERTKPRDTQYF
TRBJ2-1,TRBV27,CASKWTGGNEQFF
TRBJ2-7,TRBV25-1,CASTLGVEQYF
TRBJ2-7,TRBV5-6,CASSLEGLAVAYEQYF
TRBJ2-7,TRBV6-5,CASSYSTSSSYEQYF
.,TRBV6-6,CASSYSLSYEQYF
TRBJ1-1,TRBV27,CASSLSGQGKGAFF
TRBJ2-1,TRBV2,CASGVGEFF
TRBJ2-1,TRBV5-1,CASSLVWTSGYNEQFF
TRBJ2-2,TRBV29-1,CSGQPNTGELFF
TRBJ1-5,TRBV19,CASSAWGQFNQPQHF
TRBJ2-4,TRBV28,CASNREQYKNIQYF
TRBJ2-3,TRBV27,CASSSTLAGADTQYF
TRBJ2-7,TRBV7-9,CASSFTSFEQYF
TRBJ2-7,TRBV4-3,CASSQETGPGTGGSYEQYF
TRBJ2-1,TRBV9,CASSARDYSYNEQFF
TRBJ1-4,TRBV13,CASSPQGLVEKLFF
TRBJ1-2,TRBV4-1,CASSLGTADGYTF
.,TRBV30,CAWSKGDSHAGELFF
TRBJ2-6,TRBV4-1,CASSSSQGSGANVLTF
TRBJ2-6,TRBV12-5,CASGLAQLGGSGANVLTF
TRBJ2-3,TRBV14,CASSQRDSYTQYF
TRBJ1-2,TRBV5-4,CASSLGQGMYGSYGYTF
TRBJ2-1,TRBV30,CAWSVQAGPEQFF